This TCR beta chain was recorded in a study of CD8 T cells in ankylosing spondylitis. V gave up 6 bases and J gave up 9 bases, with 13 bases separating them. In germline, CDR1 is DFQATT, CDR2 SNEGSKA (reference sequence). CDR3 size: 11 residues. TCRdb reprocessed the 5' RACE reads with MiXCR, giving one entry per CDR3 protein. Counted here are roughly 100,000 distinct CDR3 sequences, 24% occurring once; the ten biggest clones make up 9% to 15%. The gene calls are TRBV20-1 and TRBJ2-3, with D perhaps TRBD1 or TRBD2 (6 bases each). The receptor was isolated from a male donor with ankylosing spondylitis. Sequenced sample: synovial fluid, either unsorted or a sorted T cell fraction (not recorded which). CDR3 protein: CSAKQGGTQYF. The CDR3 DNA sequence: TGCAGTGCAAAACAGGGAGGAACGCAGTATTTT.